Below are 16 T cell receptor beta chains sequenced from a single sample in a study of shared clonotypes between healthy human individuals (dated by TCRdb to 2018 to 2020). CD8 naive samples were obtained by positive selection for CCR7 among CD45RO-negative cells, yielding a CD45RA+CCR7+ population from which TemRA cells were excluded. The method behind the library was the immunoSEQ multiplex PCR assay. The table comes from immuneACCESS by way of TCRdb, which keeps in-frame sequences with V and J called. Part of the clones is missing from these tables; in studies checked, under half for an unresolved V gene and the rest for unknown reasons. Within this sample are around 2,000,000 clones, with about 95% of them counted one time only. The top ten hold 0.85% to 1.3% of the sample. The sample consisted of naive CD8+ T cells sorted from blood. Read against the paper, the sample's cell subset or site label means: CD45RA+CCR7+. All receptors derive from a man aged 18 to 29 in good health.

This clone has just one count. The chain links TRBV6-6 to TRBJ2-2; the match to TRBD2 covers 7 bases. The CDR3 runs to 15 residues. Trimming took 4 bases from V and 8 from J; bases not matched to a gene: 10. CDR1 and CDR2 from the germline V gene are MNHNY and SVGAGI (reference sequence). CDR3 coding DNA: TGTGCCAGCAGTTTCCAGGGAGGGGCGGGAGGGGAGCTGTTTTTT. Translating gives CASSFQGGAGGELFF.

The chain is built from TRBV6-1 and TRBJ2-7; D call uncertain. The germline CDR1 and CDR2 sequences are MNHNS and SASEGT. V lost 1 base, J lost 2 bases, and 6 bases lay in between. The CDR3 is 13 residues long. CDR3 in DNA: TGTGCCAGCAGTGAAGGTGCGACCTACGAGCAGTACTTC. Its translation: CASSEGATYEQYF.

This clone was seen once. J is TRBJ2-7 and V is TRBV10-1, with D tentatively TRBD1 (6 bases). CDR1 is WNHNN, CDR2 SYGVQD, per germline (reference sequence). The V gene lost 0 bases and the J gene lost 3 bases, with 9 bases spanning the gap. The CDR3 covers 14 residues. The CDR3 coding sequence is TGCGCCAGCAGTGAGTCAACGACAGGCTACGAGCAGTACTTC. Protein: CASSESTTGYEQYF.

The V and J genes are TRBV2 and TRBJ2-5, with 8 bases fitting TRBD1. V was clipped by 1 base and J by 5 bases; unmatched bases: 3. Per the germline V gene, CDR1 is SNHLY and CDR2 is FYNNEI. This CDR3 contains 14 residues. The CDR3 sequence: CASSEGTGSETQYF. The CDR3 DNA sequence: TGTGCCAGCAGTGAAGGGACAGGGTCGGAGACCCAGTACTTC.

The chain employs TRBV5-1 and TRBJ2-1; no definite D call. The V end was cut by 4 bases, the J end by 0 bases, with 11 bases between. This CDR3 has 15 amino acids. Germline CDR1 SGHRS, CDR2 YFSETQ. In DNA, the CDR3 is TGCGCCAGCAGCCTATACATAGACTCCTACAATGAGCAGTTCTTC. Protein: CASSLYIDSYNEQFF.

The genes are TRBV7-6 and TRBJ2-3, with 11 positions matching TRBD2. This CDR3 has 14 residues. Looked up from germline, CDR1 is SGHVS and CDR2 is FNYEAQ. V lost 5 bases to trimming and J lost 4 bases; unmatched junction nucleotides: 2. CDR3 region: CASSRTSGPDTQYF. Here the CDR3 DNA reads TGTGCCAGCAGCCGGACTAGCGGGCCAGATACGCAGTATTTT.

This chain uses TRBV4-1 with TRBJ2-3, with unresolved D. The germline V and J ends were trimmed by 0 bases and 1 base, with 8 bases remaining between them. The germline gives CDR1 MGHRA, CDR2 YSYEKL. CDR3 length equals 15 residues. DNA of the CDR3: TGCGCCAGCAGCCAAGACCATGCTGGCACAGATACGCAGTATTTT. Residues: CASSQDHAGTDTQYF.

The sample holds one count of this clone. This chain uses TRBV5-3 with TRBJ1-4; 11 bases agree with TRBD1. TRBV5-3 is an open reading frame, and its role is uncertain. V trimming: 3 bases; J trimming: 8 bases; junction bases outside the gene matches: 18. This CDR3 region has 19 residues. CDR3: CARSSKPGQGGHCKEKLFF. DNA of the CDR3: TGTGCCAGAAGCTCCAAACCGGGACAGGGGGGTCATTGTAAGGAAAAACTGTTTTTT.

Worth noting for this clone: The junction shows a germline mismatch at one end, possibly a read error. The CDR3 DNA is TGCAGCGTTGGGGGTGAGGCCAACTTC. Residues: CSVGGEANF. This chain joins TRBV29-1 and TRBJ2-5; no firm D call. Looked up from germline, CDR1 is SQVTM and CDR2 is ANQGSEA. This CDR3 is built from 9 residues.

This chain links TRBV4-3 with TRBJ2-1, with 12 bases that match TRBD2. J was trimmed by 9 bases and V by 4 bases; bases with no gene match: 10. The germline gives CDR1 LGHNA, CDR2 YSLEER. CDR3 length equals 16 residues. The CDR3 nucleotides read TGCGCCAGCAGCCTCACCATATCGGGACTAGCGGGTGAGCAGTTCTTC. Its protein is CASSLTISGLAGEQFF.

J is TRBJ1-5 and V is TRBV4-1; D perhaps matches TRBD1 (5 bases). CDR1 is MGHRA and CDR2 is YSYEKL in the germline V gene. Between the trimmed V and J ends, which lost 4 bases and 7 bases, there was a span of 11 bases. The CDR3 contains 13 residues. The CDR3, as DNA: TGCGCCAGCAGCCCCCGGGCAGGGCAGCCCCAGCATTTT. This encodes CASSPRAGQPQHF.

A word on this clone: Additional DNA sequences in this sample encode the identical CDR3. This chain uses TRBV13 with TRBJ2-5; 10 bases are shared with TRBD2. The ends lost 0 bases at V and 2 bases at J; junction bases unmatched: 3. The CDR3 is 16 amino acids. Germline CDR1 PRHDT, CDR2 FYEKMQ (reference sequence). For the CDR3, the DNA is TGTGCCAGCAGCTTAGGCGGTAGCGGGGGGCAAGAGACCCAGTACTTC. This encodes CASSLGGSGGQETQYF. Combining the CDR3 with reference TRBV13 and TRBJ2-5 gives the whole variable domain AAGVIQSPRHLIKEKRETATLKCYPIPRHDTVYWYQQGPGQDPQFLISFYEKMQSDKGSIPDRFSAQQFSDYHSELNMSSLELGDSALYFCASSLGGSGGQETQYFGPGTRLLVL.

The chain carries TRBV19 and TRBJ1-4; the D gene is possibly TRBD1 (5 bases). Between the trimmed V and J ends, which lost 7 bases and 7 bases, there was a span of 10 bases. The CDR3 sequence is 12 residues long. Germline values: CDR1 LNHDA, CDR2 SQIVND (reference sequence). The CDR3 loop reads CASTGTFEKLFF. The CDR3 DNA reads TGTGCCAGTACCGGGACTTTTGAAAAACTGTTTTTT. Filled out from reference TRBV19 and TRBJ1-4, the complete variable domain reads DGGITQSPKYLFRKEGQNVTLSCEQNLNHDAMYWYRQDPGQGLRLIYYSQIVNDFQKGDIAEGYSVSREKKESFPLTVTSAQKNPTAFYLCASTGTFEKLFFGSGTQLSVL.

The count of this clone is one. The chain couples TRBV7-6 to TRBJ2-7; 9 nucleotides agree with TRBD2. J lost 5 bases, V lost 2 bases, and 7 bases had no gene match. The CDR3 consists of 15 residues. The germline gives CDR1 SGHVS, CDR2 FNYEAQ. Here the CDR3 reads CASSLIAGGSHEQYF. As DNA, the CDR3 is TGTGCCAGCAGCTTAATCGCGGGAGGGTCCCACGAGCAGTACTTC.

This clone occurred a few times. The V gene is TRBV13, the J gene TRBJ1-2; D is unclear. The CDR3 is 12 residues long. Germline assignment: CDR1 PRHDT and CDR2 FYEKMQ (reference sequence). V lost 3 bases to trimming and J lost 6 bases, with 8 bases between them. CDR3 sequence (DNA): TGTGCCAGCAGCTTCATGCAAGATGGCTACACCTTC. It specifies CASSFMQDGYTF. The full variable domain, in which reference TRBV13 and TRBJ1-2 provide the parts outside the CDR3, is AAGVIQSPRHLIKEKRETATLKCYPIPRHDTVYWYQQGPGQDPQFLISFYEKMQSDKGSIPDRFSAQQFSDYHSELNMSSLELGDSALYFCASSFMQDGYTFGSGTRLTVV.

With respect to this clone: Within the sample, other DNA sequences also encode this same CDR3. The CDR3: CASSLGASSTDTQYF. DNA of the CDR3: TGTGCCAGCAGTTTAGGGGCTAGCTCCACAGATACGCAGTATTTT. The gene calls are TRBV28 and TRBJ2-3, with D perhaps assigned TRBD1 or TRBD2 (5 bases each). Trimming took off 2 bases at V and 2 bases at J, with 11 bases between the two ends. CDR1 MDHEN and CDR2 SYDVKM come from the germline V gene. The CDR3 sequence is 15 residues long.